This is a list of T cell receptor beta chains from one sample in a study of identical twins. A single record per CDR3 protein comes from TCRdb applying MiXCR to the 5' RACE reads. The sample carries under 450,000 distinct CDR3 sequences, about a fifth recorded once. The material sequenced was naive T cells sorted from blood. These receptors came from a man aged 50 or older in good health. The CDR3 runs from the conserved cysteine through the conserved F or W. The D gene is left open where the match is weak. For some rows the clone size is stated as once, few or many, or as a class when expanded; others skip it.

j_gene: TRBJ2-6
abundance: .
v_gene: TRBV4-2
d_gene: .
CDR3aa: CASSQEAVSGANVLTF
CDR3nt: TGTGCCAGCAGCCAAGAGGCCGTATCTGGGGCCAACGTCCTGACTTTC

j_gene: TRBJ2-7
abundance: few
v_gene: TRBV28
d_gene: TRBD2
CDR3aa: CASSSYRGKVLAEDYEQYF
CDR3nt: TGTGCCAGCAGTTCCTATCGTGGTAAGGTACTAGCGGAAGACTACGAGCAGTACTTC

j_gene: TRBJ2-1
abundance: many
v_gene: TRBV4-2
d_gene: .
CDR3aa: CASSQGDGNLNRGNEQFF
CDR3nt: TGTGCCAGCAGCCAAGGGGACGGCAACCTCAATAGGGGGAATGAGCAGTTCTTC

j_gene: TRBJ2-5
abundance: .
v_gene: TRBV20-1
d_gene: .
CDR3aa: CSARDGTSEGGFVSQETQYF
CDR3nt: TGCAGTGCTAGAGATGGGACCTCTGAGGGGGGTTTTGTGTCGCAAGAGACCCAGTACTTC

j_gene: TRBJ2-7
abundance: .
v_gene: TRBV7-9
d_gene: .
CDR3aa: CASSPGLGQYF
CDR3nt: TGTGCCAGCAGCCCAGGTTTGGGGCAGTACTTC

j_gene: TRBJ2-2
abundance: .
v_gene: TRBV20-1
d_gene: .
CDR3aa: CSAPRRSGELFF
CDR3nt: TGCAGTGCGCCGAGGAGAAGCGGGGAGCTGTTTTTT

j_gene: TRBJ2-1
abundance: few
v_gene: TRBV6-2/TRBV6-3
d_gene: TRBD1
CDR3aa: CASSHTTGGSSYNEQFF
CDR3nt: TGTGCCAGCAGTCACACTACAGGGGGCAGCTCCTACAATGAGCAGTTCTTC

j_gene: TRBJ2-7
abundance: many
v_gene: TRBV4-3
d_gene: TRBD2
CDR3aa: CASSRELAGPPYEQYF
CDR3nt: TGCGCCAGCAGCCGGGAACTAGCGGGGCCACCCTACGAGCAGTACTTC

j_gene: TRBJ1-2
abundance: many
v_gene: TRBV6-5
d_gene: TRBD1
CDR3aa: CASSSQGDGYTF
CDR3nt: TGTGCCAGCAGTTCTCAGGGGGATGGCTACACCTTC

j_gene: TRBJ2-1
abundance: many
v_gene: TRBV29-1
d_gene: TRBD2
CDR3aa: CSVEDLGLARYNEQFF
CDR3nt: TGCAGCGTTGAAGACTTAGGACTAGCGCGCTACAATGAGCAGTTCTTC

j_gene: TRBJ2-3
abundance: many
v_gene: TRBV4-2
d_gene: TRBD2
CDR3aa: CASSQGLAASTDTQYF
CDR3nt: TGTGCCAGCAGCCAAGGGCTAGCGGCTAGCACAGATACGCAGTATTTT

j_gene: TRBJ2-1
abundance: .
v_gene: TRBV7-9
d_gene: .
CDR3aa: CASSLVLGADEQFF
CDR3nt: TGTGCCAGCAGCTTAGTTTTAGGGGCGGATGAGCAGTTCTTC

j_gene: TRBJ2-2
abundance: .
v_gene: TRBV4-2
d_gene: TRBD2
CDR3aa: CASSQVGTSTGELFF
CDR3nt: TGTGCCAGCAGCCAAGTTGGGACTAGCACCGGGGAGCTGTTTTTT

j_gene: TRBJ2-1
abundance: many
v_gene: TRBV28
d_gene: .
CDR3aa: CASTSDSGRYNEQFF
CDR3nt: TGTGCCAGCACCTCTGACTCAGGACGCTACAATGAGCAGTTCTTC

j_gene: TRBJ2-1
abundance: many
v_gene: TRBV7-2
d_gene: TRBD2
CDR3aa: CASSLAVLAGPYNEQFF
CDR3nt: TGTGCCAGCAGCTTAGCGGTCCTAGCGGGACCATACAATGAGCAGTTCTTC

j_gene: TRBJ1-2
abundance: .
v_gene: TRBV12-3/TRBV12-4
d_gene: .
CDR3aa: CASSLEGRGSGYTF
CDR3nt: TGTGCCAGCAGTTTAGAGGGCCGGGGAAGTGGCTACACCTTC

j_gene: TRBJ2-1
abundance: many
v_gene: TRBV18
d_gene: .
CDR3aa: CASSPPRGAGSYNEQFF
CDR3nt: TGTGCCAGCTCACCACCGAGGGGGGCAGGCTCCTACAATGAGCAGTTCTTC

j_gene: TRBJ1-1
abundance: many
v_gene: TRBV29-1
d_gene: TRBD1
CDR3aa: CSVDRGSRAFF
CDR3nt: TGCAGCGTGGACAGGGGATCCAGGGCTTTCTTT

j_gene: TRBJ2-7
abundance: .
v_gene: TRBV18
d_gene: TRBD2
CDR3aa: CASSPDSGAAYEQYF
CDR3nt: TGTGCCAGCTCACCCGATAGCGGGGCCGCCTACGAGCAGTACTTC

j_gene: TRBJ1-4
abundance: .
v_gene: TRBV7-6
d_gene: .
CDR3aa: CATTVDATNEKLFF
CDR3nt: TGTGCCACCACGGTGGACGCAACTAATGAAAAACTGTTTTTT

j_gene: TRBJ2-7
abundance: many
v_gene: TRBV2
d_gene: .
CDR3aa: CASSELKRYYEQYF
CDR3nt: TGTGCCAGCAGTGAGCTTAAGAGGTACTACGAGCAGTACTTC

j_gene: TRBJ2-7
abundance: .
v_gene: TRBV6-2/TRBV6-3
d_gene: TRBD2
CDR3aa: CASSETGLAGVNEQYF
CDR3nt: TGTGCCAGCAGCGAAACGGGACTAGCGGGAGTCAACGAGCAGTACTTC

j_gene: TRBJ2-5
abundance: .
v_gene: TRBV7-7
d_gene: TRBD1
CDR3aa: CASGLDRGLRETQYF
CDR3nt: TGTGCTAGCGGCTTAGACAGGGGGCTCCGAGAGACCCAGTACTTC

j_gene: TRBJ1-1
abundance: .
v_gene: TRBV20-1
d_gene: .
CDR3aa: CSARDVRWEKNTEAFF
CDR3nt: TGCAGTGCTAGAGATGTCCGTTGGGAAAAGAACACTGAAGCTTTCTTT

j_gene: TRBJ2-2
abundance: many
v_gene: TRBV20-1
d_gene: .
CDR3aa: CSAPAGLSHTGELFF
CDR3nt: TGCAGTGCTCCGGCAGGGCTGAGTCACACCGGGGAGCTGTTTTTT

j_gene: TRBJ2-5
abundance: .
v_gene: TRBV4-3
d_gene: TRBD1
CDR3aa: CASSQGTGAMETQYF
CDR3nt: TGCGCCAGCAGCCAAGGGACAGGGGCGATGGAGACCCAGTACTTC

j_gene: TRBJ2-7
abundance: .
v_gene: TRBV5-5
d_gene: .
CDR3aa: CASSLDSGDPYEQYF
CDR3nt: TGTGCCAGCAGCTTGGACTCGGGGGACCCCTACGAGCAGTACTTC

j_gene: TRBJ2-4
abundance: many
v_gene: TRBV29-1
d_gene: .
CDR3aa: CSVEGHLAKNIQYF
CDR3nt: TGCAGCGTTGAAGGCCATCTAGCCAAAAACATTCAGTACTTC

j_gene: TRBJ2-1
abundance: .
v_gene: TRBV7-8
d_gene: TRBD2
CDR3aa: CASSLASPLAESSSYNEQFF
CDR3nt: TGTGCCAGCAGCTTAGCATCCCCGCTAGCGGAATCGAGCTCCTACAATGAGCAGTTCTTC

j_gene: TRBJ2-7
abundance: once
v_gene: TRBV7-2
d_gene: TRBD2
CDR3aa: CASSPWLAGNYEQYF
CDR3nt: TGTGCCAGCAGTCCGTGGCTAGCGGGGAACTACGAGCAGTACTTC

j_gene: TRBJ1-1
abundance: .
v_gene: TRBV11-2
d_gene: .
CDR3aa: CASSFTGFAEAFF
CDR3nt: TGTGCCAGCAGCTTCACCGGGTTCGCTGAAGCTTTCTTT

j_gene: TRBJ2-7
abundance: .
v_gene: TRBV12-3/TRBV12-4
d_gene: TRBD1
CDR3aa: CASSIIRDRGNEQYF
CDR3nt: TGTGCCAGCAGTATAATCCGGGACAGGGGGAACGAGCAGTACTTC

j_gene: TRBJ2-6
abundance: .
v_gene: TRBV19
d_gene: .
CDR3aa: CASKPMEGANVLTF
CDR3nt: TGTGCCAGTAAACCAATGGAGGGGGCCAACGTCCTGACTTTC

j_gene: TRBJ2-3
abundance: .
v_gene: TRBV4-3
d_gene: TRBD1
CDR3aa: CASTPETGSDTQYF
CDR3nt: TGCGCCAGCACCCCAGAGACAGGGTCAGATACGCAGTATTTT

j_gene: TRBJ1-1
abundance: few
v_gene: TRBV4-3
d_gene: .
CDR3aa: CASSRETPTWTEAFF
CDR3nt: TGCGCCAGCAGCCGAGAAACACCCACCTGGACTGAAGCTTTCTTT

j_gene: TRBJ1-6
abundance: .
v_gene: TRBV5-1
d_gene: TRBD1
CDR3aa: CASSPGQGDSPLHF
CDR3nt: TGCGCCAGCAGCCCCGGACAGGGAGATTCACCCCTCCACTTT

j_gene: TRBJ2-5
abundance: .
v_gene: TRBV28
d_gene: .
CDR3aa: CASSFSEGVLETQYF
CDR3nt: TGTGCCAGCAGTTTTTCTGAGGGAGTTCTAGAGACCCAGTACTTC

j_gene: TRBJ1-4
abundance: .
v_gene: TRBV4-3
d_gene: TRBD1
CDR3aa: CASSLTGTGAEKLFF
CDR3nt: TGCGCCAGCAGCCTCACCGGGACAGGGGCCGAAAAACTGTTTTTT

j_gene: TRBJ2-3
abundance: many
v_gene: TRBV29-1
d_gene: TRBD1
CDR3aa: CSGDSFDTQYF
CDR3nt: TGCAGCGGGGACAGTTTCGATACGCAGTATTTT

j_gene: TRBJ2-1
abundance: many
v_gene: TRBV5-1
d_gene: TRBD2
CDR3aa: CASSLLGLAPYNEQFF
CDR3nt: TGCGCCAGCAGCTTGCTGGGACTAGCGCCCTACAATGAGCAGTTCTTC

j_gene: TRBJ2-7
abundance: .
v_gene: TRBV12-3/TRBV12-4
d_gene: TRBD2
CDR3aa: CASSRGREQYF
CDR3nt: TGTGCCAGCAGTCGCGGGAGGGAGCAGTACTTC

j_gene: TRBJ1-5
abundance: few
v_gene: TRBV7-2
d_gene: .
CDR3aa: CASSLGGAQGRNQPQHF
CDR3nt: TGTGCCAGCAGCTTAGGAGGCGCACAGGGCCGCAATCAGCCCCAGCATTTT